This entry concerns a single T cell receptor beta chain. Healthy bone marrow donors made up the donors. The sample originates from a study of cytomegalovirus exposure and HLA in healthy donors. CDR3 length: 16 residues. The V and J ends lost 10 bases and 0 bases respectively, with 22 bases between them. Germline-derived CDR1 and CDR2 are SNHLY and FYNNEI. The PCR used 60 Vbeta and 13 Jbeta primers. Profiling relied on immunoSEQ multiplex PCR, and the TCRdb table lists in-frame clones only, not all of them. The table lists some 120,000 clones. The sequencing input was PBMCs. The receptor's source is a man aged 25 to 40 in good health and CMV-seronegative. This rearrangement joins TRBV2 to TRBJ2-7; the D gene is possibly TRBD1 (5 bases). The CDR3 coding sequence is TGTGCCAACCGTGGGCTGACAGCTGACAGCTCCTACGAGCAGTACTTC. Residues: CANRGLTADSSYEQYF.